Included here is one T cell receptor (beta chain) sequence, with context. Its specificity is not known. Some clones are missing from TCRdb's copy, which holds only in-frame ones; the method was immunoSEQ multiplex PCR. Among more than 150,000 clones listed, 85% to 90% were seen once. Germline CDR1 reads MDHEN; CDR2 reads SYDVKM. The CDR3 extends over 15 amino acids. V gave up 4 bases and J gave up 8 bases; unmatched junction bases: 10. The sample belongs to a study of T cell responses to AZD1222 COVID-19 vaccine. Study-wide context: Second doses at about 4 or about 12 weeks were pooled.

Study results and limitations: The study sampled repertoires only after the peak T cell response. Nearly half of spike-specific TCRs reportedly target variant regions that are unmutated in the B.1.351 and B.1.1.7 variants.

This sample comprised peripheral blood, obtained on day 0 of AZD1222 vaccination. The TCR sequence derives from an adult in good health. The J gene is TRBJ1-2, the V gene TRBV28; 10 bases line up with TRBD1. CDR3 DNA sequence: TGTGCCAGCAGTTCTTCCGGGACAGGGGATCAGGGCTACACCTTC. This translates into CASSSSGTGDQGYTF.